This T cell receptor (beta chain) was obtained from a study of radiotherapy plus CTLA-4 blockade in lung cancer. Background on the study: Overall, 18% of patients showed an objective response, while about 30% attained disease control. Findings of the study overall: In blood, early T cell clone dynamics reportedly predicted response best, together with interferon-beta. Following radiotherapy plus ipilimumab, tumor-derived TCR clones expanded in the blood.

Treatment of patients with chemo-refractory metastatic non-small-cell lung cancer consisted of focal radiation plus CTLA-4 blockade with ipilimumab. Only in-frame clones appear in the TCRdb table, and some are missing; sequencing was by immunoSEQ multiplex PCR. The sample carries some 90,000 clones, 83% recorded once. A note on this clone: Its antigen remains unidentified.

Losses at the gene ends were 5 bases for V and 5 bases for J; bases not matched to a gene: 2. The CDR3 length is 13 residues. Germline V gene data show CDR1 as LNHDA and CDR2 as SQIVND (reference sequence). The sequencing used peripheral blood, collected from a patient treated with radiotherapy plus ipilimumab. V gene TRBV19 combines with J gene TRBJ1-5; 8 nucleotides agree with TRBD1. This receptor was taken from a human donor with non-small cell lung cancer who had stable disease on radiotherapy plus ipilimumab. The CDR3 here is CASSYRGDQPQHF. In DNA form, the CDR3 reads TGTGCCAGTAGTTACAGGGGGGATCAGCCCCAGCATTTT.